The TCR beta chain described here comes from a study of blood T cells in healthy people across ages (dated by TCRdb to 2015 to 2017). Turning to the overall study: In model experiments, roughly one uniquely barcoded TCR beta cDNA molecule per two T cells was captured by template switching. The study measured age-related changes in TCR beta repertoire diversity using deep sequencing normalized with unique cDNA molecular identifiers. The donors were split into four age groups: young (average about 16 years), middle-aged (39), aged (approximately 60) and long-lived (over 80). Using the same blood draw, the study looked at two additional independent replicas of 1 million unique cDNA reads for two donors, one aged 18 to 30 and the other aged 80 or older. The paper's findings and limits, for the study overall: There was a strong correlation between observed TCR beta diversity and the percentage of naive T cells measured by flow cytometry. The long-lived group showed more naive CD4+ T cells, fewer expanded clones and increased TCR diversity than the aged group, suggesting age selection. Because donor CMV infection status was unknown, age-related changes in expanded clonotypes were potentially confounded. Observed TCR beta diversity per million T cells fell roughly linearly with age, and a significant reduction was already apparent by age about 38. Total diversity estimates from one million sequenced T cells were considered lower bounds and underestimates. Since profiling was done on bulk unsorted PBMCs, naive and antigen-experienced compartments could not be conclusively compared.

As concerns this clonotype: Its recognized antigen is unknown. No per-base quality is available; no much larger clone lies one base away.

Receptor amplification or capture employed 5' RACE. The instrument was an Illumina HiSeq 2500. A second PCR of about 6 to 12 cycles was performed with a sample-barcoded 5' primer and a J-beta primer mix. Each TCR beta cDNA molecule received a unique molecular identifier from a template-switch 5' adaptor carrying 12 random nucleotides. At least 3 million CDR3-containing paired-end reads were obtained from each sample. First-strand cDNA synthesis was performed from all RNA using the Mint cDNA synthesis kit, with priming by a TRBC-specific oligonucleotide. All cDNA was treated with uracil-DNA glycosylase and then went through a first 18-cycle PCR with the universal primers M1SS and BC2_uni_R. The authors' analysis ran thus. For normalization, 1 million high-quality reads, each with a distinct molecular identifier, were randomly selected from each sample. Reads with shared molecular identifiers were discarded instead of being binned into consensus sequences. MiTCR, set to a Q25 quality threshold and the strictest error-elimination algorithm, was used for CDR3 identification, clonotype clustering and error correction. A nonparametric unseen species model using Euler transformation provided a lower-bound estimate of total TCR beta diversity. Using fastp at Q25 and MiXCR, TCRdb reprocessed the public reads and kept productive beta chains. One record per CDR3 amino acid sequence lists the most common genes and DNA. What appears here as the V and J calls and clone size reflects TCRdb's work, not the paper's. The sample profile shows more than 650,000 distinct CDR3 sequences; approximately 24% of them were found once. The ten most abundant clones make up under 3% of the sample.

Systemically healthy Caucasian individuals from Russia, 39 in total and aged about 6 to 90 years, were included as donors. Around 10 milliliters of peripheral blood were drawn from each donor into EDTA-treated Vacutainer tubes. Ficoll-Paque density-gradient centrifugation was used to isolate PBMCs, with at least 7 million obtained per sample. Trizol reagent was used to extract total RNA from the PBMCs, yielding at least 5 micrograms per sample. For every donor, flow cytometry on a PBMC aliquot measured the percentage of naive CD45RAhigh/CD27high T cells. Spanning cysteine to phenylalanine, the CDR3 consists of 14 amino acids. The read is trimmed to its CDR3 DNA, 42 bases read in frame from base 1. A distance of 19 bases separates the germline ends of V and J, which lose 9 bases and 6 bases respectively. CDR1 and CDR2 are read off the germline V gene as SNHLY and FYNNEI. This sample was shared with a second study, whose subject was T cells of mothers and their children. The second study, in turn, reports: Donors were nine systemically healthy Caucasian individuals: three mothers and their six children. cDNA synthesis used all of the extracted RNA, with approximately 1.4 ug of RNA in each 15 ul reaction. Sample barcodes and 2-4 random nucleotides were added via the M1S primer in the second PCR. Over 8.5 million TCR beta CDR3 reads were obtained for each mother, and 2.5 million to 3 million reads were obtained for each child. TCR recombination output is similarly shaped by thymic selection in related and unrelated pairs, with a minor effect exerted by inherited differences. Normalized repertoire overlap in related mother-child pairs was always slightly higher than in unrelated mother-child pairs, but the difference was never significant. With a sensitivity of about 100 clones per million clonotypes, no persistent microchimeric T cell clones were detected. To look for features that set related mother-child pairs apart from unrelated individuals, the researchers ran deep NGS to compare the TCR beta repertoires of mothers and children. On average, the children were about 10 +/- 4 years old, while the mothers were 40 +/- 4 years old. After adapter ligation was performed with NEBNext reagents, the libraries were sequenced on an Illumina HiSeq 2000 with 100+100 nt paired-end reads. Mother and child libraries were prepared a month apart and sequenced in separate runs to prevent cross-contamination. For each donor, between about 500,000 and 2,200,000 distinct TCR beta clonotypes were identified. Naive TCR beta clonotypes were estimated from low-frequency clonotypes matched to each donor's FACS-determined naive share, without sorting.

The chain is encoded by TRBV2 joined to TRBJ2-3; the D gene cannot be named for sure. The sample taken for sequencing was blood. The sequence came from a boy between 10 and 17 years old in good health. Here is the DNA: TGTGCCAGAAGGGCCCCCGGCCCGGCGGATACGCAGTATTTT. This encodes CARRAPGPADTQYF.